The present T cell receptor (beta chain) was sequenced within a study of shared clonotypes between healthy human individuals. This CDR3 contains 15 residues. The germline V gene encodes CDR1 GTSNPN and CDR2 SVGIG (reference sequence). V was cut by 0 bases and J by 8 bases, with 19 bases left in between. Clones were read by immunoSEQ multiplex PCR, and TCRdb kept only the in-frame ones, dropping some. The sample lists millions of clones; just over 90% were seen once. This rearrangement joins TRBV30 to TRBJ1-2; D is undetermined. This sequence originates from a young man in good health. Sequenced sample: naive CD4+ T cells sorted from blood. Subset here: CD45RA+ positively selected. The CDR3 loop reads CAWSVRTDPTGGYTF. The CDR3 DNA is TGTGCCTGGAGTGTTCGTACAGACCCCACCGGGGGCTACACCTTC.